A single sample is the source of the 32 T cell receptor beta chains below, sequenced in a study of blood T cell repertoires in COVID-19. The data were produced by immunoSEQ multiplex PCR, yet TCRdb's version contains in-frame clones alone and is incomplete. The sample yields roughly 100,000 clones, approximately 91% seen once. The source material was peripheral blood. Receptors originate from a human donor with active COVID-19. The donor label of this sample is uncertain.

The chain joins TRBV5-1 to TRBJ2-1, with 11 bases identical to TRBD2. This CDR3 is 17 amino acids long. The V gene end was trimmed by 2 bases and the J gene end by 8 bases; junction bases not matched to a gene: 12. Germline V gives CDR1 SGHRS, CDR2 YFSETQ. This chain's CDR3 is CASSFLAGGQTGDEQFF. In DNA, the CDR3 is TGCGCCAGCAGCTTCCTAGCGGGGGGCCAAACGGGGGATGAGCAGTTCTTC.

The rearrangement joins TRBV28 to TRBJ1-1, with 7 bases that match TRBD1. Germline lookup yields CDR1 MDHEN and CDR2 SYDVKM. J gave up 1 base and V 10 bases, and 6 bases lay outside the gene matches. This CDR3 is 13 amino acids long. The CDR3 coding sequence is TGTGCCATCTTACAGGGGTGGAACACTGAAGCTTTCTTT. It codes for CAILQGWNTEAFF.

DNA for the CDR3: TGTGCCAGCTCGATACAGGGGAACACTGAAGCTTTCTTT. It is translated as CASSIQGNTEAFF. This chain connects TRBV18 to TRBJ1-1, with a tentative D call TRBD1 (6 bases). This CDR3 contains 13 residues. Germline CDR1 and CDR2: KGHSH and LQKENI. Between the trimmed V and J ends, which lost 6 bases and 1 base, there was a span of 9 bases.

The J gene is TRBJ2-7, the V gene TRBV7-3, with TRBD2 matching over 13 bases. In germline, CDR1 is SGHTA, CDR2 FQGTGA. J gave up 3 bases and V 6 bases, and 2 bases lay outside the gene matches. The CDR3 runs 14 residues. CDR3 region: CASRTSGGNYEQYF. The CDR3 DNA is TGTGCCAGCAGGACTAGCGGGGGGAACTACGAGCAGTACTTC.

In its sample, this clone was seen once. V is TRBV12-5 and J is TRBJ2-1; D not resolved. The CDR3 spans 13 residues. Trimming stripped 9 bases from V and 0 bases from J, with 9 bases between. Germline assignment: CDR1 LGHNT and CDR2 FRNRAP. The CDR3 region has the DNA TGTGCTAGCAGTCGAAGCTCCTACAATGAGCAGTTCTTC. Its translation: CASSRSSYNEQFF.

The genes are TRBV19 and TRBJ2-2; 7 nucleotides agree with TRBD1. With 10 bases clipped from V and 2 bases from J, the junction kept 7 bases outside the gene matches. Germline CDR1 LNHDA, CDR2 SQIVND (reference sequence). This CDR3 contains 14 residues. This CDR3 is CATRQGTNTGELFF. The CDR3 nucleotides read TGTGCCACCAGACAGGGAACTAACACCGGGGAGCTGTTTTTT.

The CDR3 DNA follows: TGTGCCAGCTCCCCCGGCGGGAGTTTCTACGAGCAGTACTTC. This gives the protein CASSPGGSFYEQYF. The V gene is TRBV18, the J gene TRBJ2-7; 7 bases line up with TRBD2. The CDR3 runs to 14 residues. The germline CDR1 and CDR2 sequences are KGHSH and LQKENI. The V and J ends lost 6 bases and 3 bases, in that order; junction bases with no gene match: 8.

The chain recombines TRBV28 with TRBJ1-1, with D perhaps matching TRBD1 (6 bases). The CDR3 has 14 amino acids. V dropped 5 bases and J dropped 1 base, with 11 bases sitting between them. Germline assignment: CDR1 MDHEN and CDR2 SYDVKM. This CDR3 is CASSIGGPNTEAFF. DNA for the CDR3: TGTGCCAGCAGTATAGGGGGTCCGAACACTGAAGCTTTCTTT.

This clone was observed a few times. The gene calls are TRBV27 and TRBJ1-6, with D perhaps TRBD1 (6 bases). Germline-derived CDR1 and CDR2 are MNHEY and SMNVEV (reference sequence). Trimming took 6 bases from V and 2 from J, leaving 11 bases between them. The CDR3 consists of 15 residues. The CDR3 DNA reads TGTGCCAGCAGAACGGGGGGGCCCTATAATTCACCCCTCCACTTT. Amino acid sequence: CASRTGGPYNSPLHF.

The gene calls are TRBV27 and TRBJ2-1; tentatively, D is TRBD1 (6 bases). Germline values: CDR1 MNHEY, CDR2 SMNVEV (reference sequence). V shed 3 bases and J shed 7 bases, with 10 bases lying between them. The CDR3 extends over 13 amino acids. CDR3 amino acids: CASSFPTGNEQFF. The DNA of the CDR3 is TGTGCCAGCAGTTTCCCCACAGGGAATGAGCAGTTCTTC.

V is TRBV19 and J is TRBJ2-3; D may be TRBD2 (6 bases). V lost 6 bases and J lost 6, with 19 bases in between. CDR3 length: 15 residues. Germline CDR1 is LNHDA and CDR2 is SQIVND (reference sequence). The CDR3 here is CASRKRDPAGDTQYF. For the CDR3, the DNA is TGTGCCAGTAGGAAGAGGGACCCGGCGGGGGATACGCAGTATTTT.

The J gene is TRBJ2-1, the V gene TRBV2; 12 bases agree with TRBD2. With 5 bases clipped from V and 6 bases from J, the junction kept 2 bases outside the gene matches. The CDR3 is made up of 14 amino acids. CDR1 is SNHLY, CDR2 FYNNEI, per germline. CDR3 sequence (DNA): TGTGCCAGCAGTCTAGCGGGGGGGCTCAATGAGCAGTTCTTC. It translates to CASSLAGGLNEQFF.

The chain joins TRBV9 to TRBJ2-7, with D uncertain. The germline V gene has CDR1 SGDLS and CDR2 YYNGEE. The CDR3 covers 14 residues. V lost 1 base and J 0 bases, leaving 8 bases between the germline ends. The CDR3 DNA sequence: TGTGCCAGCAGCGTATCTACTGGCTCCTACGAGCAGTACTTC. This encodes CASSVSTGSYEQYF.

The V call is TRBV2, the J call TRBJ1-3, with TRBD1 matching 8 bases. The CDR3 consists of 19 residues. Germline CDR1 and CDR2: SNHLY and FYNNEI. After removal of 2 bases from V and 0 bases from J, the junction contained 12 bases not matched to a gene. CDR3 amino acids: CASSENGGQATSSGNTIYF. In DNA form, the CDR3 reads TGTGCCAGCAGTGAAAATGGGGGACAGGCCACTAGCTCTGGAAACACCATATATTTT.

The genes are TRBV23-1 and TRBJ1-5; 11 positions match TRBD1. TRBV23-1 is an open reading frame, and its role is uncertain. The CDR3 runs 15 residues. V shed 4 bases, J shed 2 bases, and the junction held 1 base outside the gene matches. The CDR3 is CASSRDRGCNQPQHF. DNA of the CDR3: TGCGCCAGCAGTCGGGACAGGGGGTGCAATCAGCCCCAGCATTTT.

In this sample, this clone turned up a few times. This sequence joins TRBV4-1 and TRBJ1-1; TRBD1 aligns across 7 bases. CDR3 length: 14 residues. Trimming at V came to 0 bases and at J to 3 bases, leaving 1 base not matched to a gene. Germline V gene data show CDR1 as MGHRA and CDR2 as YSYEKL. CDR3 residues: CASSQDRGDTEAFF. The DNA of the CDR3 is TGCGCCAGCAGCCAAGACAGGGGGGACACTGAAGCTTTCTTT.

CDR3: CASSQLASSIDTQYF. CDR3 nucleotides: TGCGCCAGCAGCCAGCTTGCTTCTAGTATTGATACGCAGTATTTT. The rearrangement links TRBV4-1 to TRBJ2-3; D is unclear. The CDR3 is made up of 15 amino acids. V was clipped by 3 bases and J by 6 bases, with 16 bases between them. Germline V CDR1 and CDR2: MGHRA, YSYEKL.

This chain uses TRBV6-5 with TRBJ2-7; TRBD2 matches 7 bases. CDR1 is MNHEY and CDR2 is SVGAGI in the germline V gene. V dropped 6 bases and J dropped 3; count of bases not matched to a gene: 11. The CDR3 is 15 residues long. The CDR3 loop is CASSLGTGLLYEQYF. The CDR3 nucleotides are TGTGCCAGCAGCCTCGGGACGGGACTACTCTACGAGCAGTACTTC.

The chain links TRBV10-3 to TRBJ2-1, with D perhaps TRBD1 (8 bases). The germline V and J ends were trimmed by 6 bases and 14 bases, with 14 bases remaining between them. CDR1 is ENHRY, CDR2 SYGVKD, per germline. This CDR3 comprises 11 residues. The CDR3 DNA is TGTGCCATCAGGGAAACAGGGGGGGAGTTCTTC. Its translation is CAIRETGGEFF.

The chain joins TRBV7-9 to TRBJ2-2; 8 bases are shared with TRBD2. V was pared by 1 base and J by 5 bases, with 12 bases of the junction left unmatched. The CDR3 totals 18 residues. Germline V gives CDR1 SEHNR, CDR2 FQNEAQ (reference sequence). The CDR3 sequence: CASSLVHLGLGGTGELFF. DNA for the CDR3: TGTGCCAGCAGCTTAGTCCACTTGGGACTAGGGGGGACCGGGGAGCTGTTTTTT.

The chain carries TRBV11-2 and TRBJ2-3; TRBD2 matches at 10 bases. CDR1 and CDR2 from the germline V gene are SGHAT and FQNNGV. The length of the CDR3 is 16 residues. V dropped 1 base and J dropped 1; count of bases not matched to a gene: 2. Here the CDR3 reads CASSLASGGGTDTQYF. CDR3 in DNA: TGTGCCAGCAGCTTAGCTAGCGGGGGTGGCACAGATACGCAGTATTTT.

The chain employs TRBV23-1 and TRBJ2-5; tentative D call: TRBD2 (7 bases). TRBV23-1 belongs to the ORF category, with a function that is uncertain. The CDR3 totals 16 residues. V dropped 0 bases and J dropped 7 bases, with 18 bases sitting between them. The CDR3 loop is CASSQSTGGKSGTQYF. CDR3 coding DNA: TGCGCCAGCAGTCAATCGACGGGGGGCAAGTCAGGGACCCAGTACTTC.

This sequence joins TRBV19 and TRBJ2-1; D is unresolved. V was pared by 0 bases and J by 5 bases, with 8 bases between. This CDR3 region has 14 residues. Germline CDR1 LNHDA, CDR2 SQIVND (reference sequence). CDR3 bases: TGTGCCAGTAGTATAGAACTGGAGCACAATGAGCAGTTCTTC. It yields the protein CASSIELEHNEQFF.

The chain recombines TRBV5-6 with TRBJ1-5; D gene ambiguous. The CDR3 is 13 residues long. V lost 0 bases and J lost 5, with 6 bases in between. Germline V gene sequence: CDR1 SGHDT, CDR2 YYEEEE. The CDR3 coding sequence is TGTGCCAGCAGCTTGGGAGGGTATCAGCCCCAGCATTTT. Protein sequence: CASSLGGYQPQHF.

The chain links TRBV3-1 (or the pseudogene TRBV3-2) to TRBJ2-7, with D possibly being TRBD2 (6 bases). Germline CDR1 LGHDT, CDR2 YNNKEL (reference sequence). V was pared by 1 base and J by 6 bases, with 13 bases between. This CDR3 comprises 14 residues. The CDR3 sequence is CASSQGVRGSEQYF. For the CDR3, the DNA is TGTGCCAGCAGCCAAGGAGTTCGGGGGTCCGAGCAGTACTTC.

J is TRBJ2-3 and V is TRBV7-3; 14 bases are shared with TRBD2. J gave up 6 bases and V 10 bases, and 9 bases lay outside the gene matches. The CDR3 is made up of 15 amino acids. Germline V gene lookup returns CDR1 SGHTA and CDR2 FQGTGA. CDR3: CATALTSGGVDTQYF. The CDR3 DNA follows: TGTGCCACCGCGCTGACTAGCGGGGGGGTCGATACGCAGTATTTT. Variable domain in full (rest from reference TRBV7-3 and TRBJ2-3): GAGVSQTPSNKVTEKGKYVELRCDPISGHTALYWYRQSLGQGPEFLIYFQGTGAADDSGLPNDRFFAVRPEGSVSTLKIQRTERGDSAVYLCATALTSGGVDTQYFGPGTRLTVL.

The CDR3 reads CASGLAPGTSGGVGFYEQYF. DNA of the CDR3: TGTGCTAGTGGTTTGGCCCCCGGGACTAGCGGGGGCGTCGGATTCTACGAGCAGTACTTC. The gene calls are TRBV12-5 and TRBJ2-7; 14 bases line up with TRBD2. Germline CDR1 and CDR2: LGHNT and FRNRAP. V lost 1 base to trimming and J lost 3 bases; unmatched junction nucleotides: 14. The CDR3 consists of 20 residues.

The gene calls are TRBV15 and TRBJ2-4; 11 bases align to TRBD1. This CDR3 is 18 amino acids long. The J segment lost 2 bases and the V segment lost 1 base, leaving 7 bases of the junction unmatched. Germline values: CDR1 LNHNV, CDR2 YYDKDF (reference sequence). The CDR3 DNA follows: TGTGCCACCAGCAGAGGTCTGAGGACAGGGGGCTCCAAAAACATTCAGTACTTC. Its translation is CATSRGLRTGGSKNIQYF.

The CDR3 DNA sequence: TGTGCCAGCAGTTACTCGTCCAGGGTCAACTATGGCTACACCTTC. This translates into CASSYSSRVNYGYTF. The rearrangement links TRBV6-6 to TRBJ1-2; D might be TRBD1 (5 bases). The germline V and J ends were trimmed by 0 bases and 2 bases, with 10 bases remaining between them. This CDR3 is built from 15 residues. Per germline, CDR1 MNHNY and CDR2 SVGAGI (reference sequence).

The rearrangement links TRBV10-1 to TRBJ1-3, with TRBD1 identical over 7 bases. V lost 5 bases, J lost 0 bases, and 13 bases stayed unmatched. CDR3 size: 18 residues. The germline CDR1 and CDR2 sequences are WNHNN and SYGVQD (reference sequence). CDR3 amino acids: CASSFLTGQWISGNTIYF. The CDR3 DNA follows: TGCGCCAGCAGTTTTCTCACGGGACAGTGGATCTCTGGAAACACCATATATTTT.

The chain has TRBV19 and TRBJ2-1; D gene uncertain. The CDR3 is 17 amino acids. The V end lost 0 bases, the J end lost 0 bases, and 12 bases lay between the germline ends. Germline-derived CDR1 and CDR2 are LNHDA and SQIVND (reference sequence). Written as DNA, the CDR3 is TGTGCCAGTAGTATAGATATAGCTCCGAGCTCCTACAATGAGCAGTTCTTC. This gives the protein CASSIDIAPSSYNEQFF. Full variable domain (remainder filled in from reference TRBV19 and TRBJ2-1): DGGITQSPKYLFRKEGQNVTLSCEQNLNHDAMYWYRQDPGQGLRLIYYSQIVNDFQKGDIAEGYSVSREKKESFPLTVTSAQKNPTAFYLCASSIDIAPSSYNEQFFGPGTRLTVL.

The chain links TRBV11-1 to TRBJ1-2, with D possibly matching TRBD1 (6 bases). The germline CDR1 and CDR2 sequences are SGHAT and FQDESV (reference sequence). The CDR3 is made up of 15 amino acids. Trimming removed 0 bases from V and 5 bases from J, with 13 bases in between. This chain's CDR3 is CASSLAPGTGYGYTF. The DNA for the CDR3 is TGTGCCAGCAGCTTAGCGCCGGGAACAGGGTATGGCTACACCTTC.